The 27 T cell receptor beta chains below all came from one sample that was sequenced in a study of T cells of healthy individuals. TCRdb processed the 5' RACE reads anew with MiXCR; each CDR3 protein has one entry. The sample shows more than 85,000 distinct CDR3 sequences, 17% of them seen only once. These receptors were collected from a human donor in good health.

J is TRBJ1-1 and V is TRBV5-1; TRBD1 agrees at 7 bases. Germline V gene data show CDR1 as SGHRS and CDR2 as YFSETQ. The CDR3 runs 15 residues. The junction had 2 bases not matched to a gene; V was cut back by 0 bases and J by 0 bases. CDR3 bases: TGCGCCAGCAGCTTGGCTCAGGGGGTGAACACTGAAGCTTTCTTT. Protein: CASSLAQGVNTEAFF.

The table lists this clonotype with a few counts. J is TRBJ1-2 and V is TRBV9; maybe TRBD1 (6 bases). The germline V and J ends were trimmed by 5 bases and 5 bases, with 7 bases remaining between them. Looked up from germline, CDR1 is SGDLS and CDR2 is YYNGEE. The CDR3 runs 11 residues. CDR3 loop: CASRTGYGYTF. The DNA for the CDR3 is TGTGCCAGCAGAACAGGGTATGGCTACACCTTC. Looking up the rest from reference TRBV9 and TRBJ1-2 gives the full variable domain: DSGVTQTPKHLITATGQRVTLRCSPRSGDLSVYWYQQSLDQGLQFLIQYYNGEERAKGNILERFSAQQFPDLHSELNLSSLELGDSALYFCASRTGYGYTFGSGTRLTVV.

This clonotype was seen at least ten times. The chain joins TRBV5-1 to TRBJ1-2; 7 nucleotides align to TRBD1. Germline V gene lookup returns CDR1 SGHRS and CDR2 YFSETQ. The junction had 7 bases not matched to a gene; V was cut back by 6 bases and J by 5 bases. CDR3 length: 13 amino acids. The CDR3 DNA reads TGCGCCAGCAACCGCGGGACAGAGTATGGCTACACCTTC. Translating it yields CASNRGTEYGYTF.

This clonotype occurred many times. The V call is TRBV29-1, the J call TRBJ2-7, with TRBD1 matching over 10 bases. The junction had 7 bases not matched to a gene; V was cut back by 4 bases and J by 4 bases. The germline CDR1 and CDR2 sequences are SQVTM and ANQGSEA. The CDR3 is made up of 14 amino acids. The CDR3 nucleotides are TGCAGCGTTGTCCGGACAGGGGGTTTGTACGAGCAGTACTTC. Protein product: CSVVRTGGLYEQYF.

This rearrangement joins TRBV6-2 or TRBV6-3 to TRBJ2-7; D perhaps matches TRBD1 (5 bases). This CDR3 is 15 amino acids long. Germline CDR1 is MNHEY and CDR2 is SVGEGT. Trimming removed 10 bases at V and 1 base at J, with 20 bases between. This chain's CDR3 is CATATPLTVSYEQYF. The CDR3 DNA sequence: TGTGCCACCGCGACCCCCCTGACAGTATCCTACGAGCAGTACTTC.

The rearrangement uses TRBV20-1 and TRBJ2-1; 8 positions match TRBD2. Germline V gives CDR1 DFQATT, CDR2 SNEGSKA (reference sequence). After removal of 3 bases from V and 4 bases from J, the junction contained 17 bases not matched to a gene. The CDR3 has 18 amino acids. CDR3 sequence: CSASERGLAFSRYNEQFF. As DNA, the CDR3 is TGCAGTGCTAGTGAGCGGGGGCTAGCGTTCTCGCGTTACAATGAGCAGTTCTTC.

The V call is TRBV20-1, the J call TRBJ1-4; D uncertain. V dropped 3 bases and J dropped 6 bases, with 11 bases sitting between them. Germline CDR1 is DFQATT and CDR2 is SNEGSKA (reference sequence). This CDR3 has 13 residues. CDR3 nucleotides: TGCAGTGCTAGTGGGGTTTCTTATGAAAAACTGTTTTTT. It is translated as CSASGVSYEKLFF.

The chain employs TRBV12-3 or TRBV12-4 and TRBJ2-2; D is perhaps TRBD1 or TRBD2 (6 bases each). V lost 2 bases and J 5 bases, leaving 12 bases between the germline ends. This CDR3 comprises 15 residues. CDR3: CASSLRGARTGELFF. Written as DNA, the CDR3 is TGTGCCAGCAGTTTAAGGGGGGCTAGAACCGGGGAGCTGTTTTTT.

The chain uses TRBV5-1 and TRBJ2-5, with a tentative D call TRBD1 (6 bases). The CDR3 consists of 13 residues. CDR1 and CDR2 from the germline V gene are SGHRS and YFSETQ. The germline V and J ends were trimmed by 4 bases and 2 bases, with 9 bases remaining between them. DNA of the CDR3: TGCGCCAGCAGCCGAGGACAGCAAGAGACCCAGTACTTC. Amino acid sequence: CASSRGQQETQYF.

This chain links TRBV20-1 with TRBJ2-1, with unresolved D. Germline lookup yields CDR1 DFQATT and CDR2 SNEGSKA (reference sequence). CDR3 size: 16 residues. Between the trimmed V and J ends, which lost 3 bases and 0 bases, there was a span of 15 bases. CDR3 nucleotides: TGCAGTGCTAGTAGGTTTGAGGTTTTCTCCTACAATGAGCAGTTCTTC. This sequence encodes CSASRFEVFSYNEQFF.

This clonotype was detected only a few times. CDR3 amino acids: CAISGTDRDQPQHF. CDR3 DNA sequence: TGTGCCATCAGTGGGACGGACCGGGATCAGCCCCAGCATTTT. The chain recombines TRBV10-3 with TRBJ1-5; D remains ambiguous. V lost 4 bases to trimming and J lost 5 bases, with 12 bases between them. This CDR3 has 14 residues. In germline, CDR1 is ENHRY, CDR2 SYGVKD.

The table lists this clonotype with many counts. The V call is TRBV28, the J call TRBJ2-1, with TRBD2 as a possible D gene (5 bases). CDR1 is MDHEN, CDR2 SYDVKM, per germline. The CDR3 sequence is 16 residues long. The V and J ends lost 5 bases and 0 bases respectively, with 14 bases between them. The CDR3 loop is CASSQQSGSSYNEQFF. CDR3 DNA sequence: TGTGCCAGCAGTCAACAGAGCGGAAGCTCCTACAATGAGCAGTTCTTC.

The gene calls are TRBV4-2 and TRBJ1-4, with D maybe TRBD1 (5 bases). Germline V gene data show CDR1 as LGHNA and CDR2 as YNFKEQ. The CDR3 spans 15 residues. Trimming pared 0 bases from V and 5 bases from J, leaving 10 bases between. The CDR3 coding sequence is TGTGCCAGCAGCCAAGATGGGGGGGGGAATGAAAAACTGTTTTTT. Its protein product is CASSQDGGGNEKLFF.

The V and J genes are TRBV4-3 and TRBJ2-5; 12 bases align to TRBD2. The CDR3 is 19 residues long. The V and J ends lost 2 bases and 0 bases, in that order; junction bases with no gene match: 10. Germline V gives CDR1 LGHNA, CDR2 YSLEER. The CDR3 DNA reads TGCGCCAGCAGCCAACGACTAGCGGGAGCACGGGGGTACCAAGAGACCCAGTACTTC. Translating gives CASSQRLAGARGYQETQYF.

This chain uses TRBV10-3 with TRBJ1-5, with 8 bases that match TRBD1. CDR3 length: 16 amino acids. Germline V gene sequence: CDR1 ENHRY, CDR2 SYGVKD. Germline trimming cut 3 bases from V and 4 bases from J; bases unmatched to any gene: 8. In DNA form, the CDR3 reads TGTGCCATCAGTGACCCCGGGACAGGCTTTAATCAGCCCCAGCATTTT. This encodes CAISDPGTGFNQPQHF.

The V and J genes are TRBV15 and TRBJ2-7, with TRBD1 identical over 10 bases. The CDR3 sequence is 17 residues long. V lost 0 bases to trimming and J lost 0 bases; unmatched junction nucleotides: 5. Germline CDR1 reads LNHNV; CDR2 reads YYDKDF (reference sequence). This CDR3 is CATSREGTGVFSYEQYF. CDR3 coding DNA: TGTGCCACCAGCAGAGAAGGGACAGGGGTCTTCTCCTACGAGCAGTACTTC.

The genes are TRBV9 and TRBJ2-1, with D possibly being TRBD1 (6 bases). Germline values: CDR1 SGDLS, CDR2 YYNGEE. V lost 2 bases and J 7 bases, leaving 13 bases between the germline ends. This CDR3 spans 14 amino acids. The CDR3 loop reads CASSVRTVSNEQFF. The CDR3 region has the DNA TGTGCCAGCAGCGTGAGGACAGTTTCTAATGAGCAGTTCTTC.

This clonotype was seen only a few times. The CDR3 is CASSEVGYTEAFF. CDR3 coding DNA: TGTGCCAGCAGTGAAGTGGGGTACACTGAAGCTTTCTTT. The chain joins TRBV2 to TRBJ1-1; D not resolved. The CDR3 extends over 13 amino acids. CDR1 and CDR2 (germline): SNHLY, FYNNEI. Trimming removed 1 base from V and 3 bases from J, with 6 bases in between. Full variable domain (remainder filled in from reference TRBV2 and TRBJ1-1): EPEVTQTPSHQVTQMGQEVILRCVPISNHLYFYWYRQILGQKVEFLVSFYNNEISEKSEIFDDQFSVERPDGSNFTLKIRSTKLEDSAMYFCASSEVGYTEAFFGQGTRLTVV.

The V gene is TRBV6-2 or TRBV6-3, the J gene TRBJ1-1; D call uncertain. The germline V gene encodes CDR1 MNHEY and CDR2 SVGEGT. V lost 5 bases and J lost 0, with 10 bases in between. The CDR3 loop spans 14 amino acids. The CDR3 region is CASSISGMNTEAFF. CDR3 DNA sequence: TGTGCCAGCAGTATTTCCGGCATGAACACTGAAGCTTTCTTT.

V and J are TRBV3-2 and TRBJ2-4; the listed D gene, TRBD1, was not tested against the DNA. TRBV3-2 is described as a pseudogene. This CDR3 contains 16 residues. The CDR3 DNA reads TGTGCCAGCGGCCAGGGACAGAATCTAGCCAAAAACATTCAGTACTTC. This codes for CASGQGQNLAKNIQYF.

Ten or more counts support this clonotype. The genes are TRBV5-6 and TRBJ2-1, with D possibly TRBD2 on 7 matching bases. Germline V CDR1 and CDR2: SGHDT, YYEEEE. CDR3 size: 14 residues. V was trimmed by 4 bases and J by 9 bases, leaving 17 bases between them. The CDR3 protein is CASSPFGGQGEQFF. For the CDR3, the DNA is TGTGCCAGCAGCCCATTCGGGGGGCAGGGTGAGCAGTTCTTC.

A word on this clonotype: Germline and junction disagree at one end, which may indicate a read error. The J gene is TRBJ2-3, the V gene TRBV4-2, with 7 bases lining up with TRBD2. The CDR3 is 18 amino acids. Germline CDR1 is LGHNA and CDR2 is YNFKEQ. The CDR3 protein is CASSKDISAGEHTDTQYF. The CDR3 bases are TGTGCCAGCAGCAAAGACATATCGGCGGGGGAGCACACAGATACGCAGTATTTT.

In this sample, this clonotype turned up many times. CDR3 nucleotide sequence: TGTGCCAGCAGCCCACTGGCCGTCTACGAGCAGTACTTC. This gives the protein CASSPLAVYEQYF. The rearrangement uses TRBV7-8 and TRBJ2-7; D not certain. Trimming cost V 5 bases and J 3 bases, with 11 bases left between them. The germline gives CDR1 SGHVS, CDR2 FQNEAQ. The CDR3 contains 13 residues.

This clonotype turned up a few times. The rearrangement joins TRBV27 to TRBJ2-2; 12 bases map to TRBD2. This CDR3 comprises 18 residues. Germline lookup yields CDR1 MNHEY and CDR2 SMNVEV (reference sequence). V trimming: 0 bases; J trimming: 7 bases; junction bases outside the gene matches: 9. The DNA of the CDR3 is TGTGCCAGCAGTTTATCGCCTAGCGGGAGGGCCGAATTCGGGGAGCTGTTTTTT. Amino acids: CASSLSPSGRAEFGELFF.

This clonotype was picked up many times. V and J are TRBV6-5 and TRBJ1-6, with a weak D call TRBD1 (5 bases). Trimming took 3 bases from V and 5 from J, leaving 8 bases between them. The CDR3 spans 14 residues. Germline V gene sequence: CDR1 MNHEY, CDR2 SVGAGI. CDR3 sequence (DNA): TGTGCCAGCAGTTATCGACAGCATAATTCACCCCTCCACTTT. Its translation is CASSYRQHNSPLHF.

In its sample, this clonotype was seen a few times. V usage is TRBV4-3 and J usage is TRBJ2-3; the match to TRBD2 covers 8 bases. Germline trimming cut 2 bases from V and 2 bases from J; bases unmatched to any gene: 9. The CDR3 runs to 17 residues. Germline CDR1 is LGHNA and CDR2 is YSLEER. In DNA form, the CDR3 reads TGCGCCAGCAGCCAAAGAATCAGGACTAGCCTCACAGATACGCAGTATTTT. Amino acid sequence: CASSQRIRTSLTDTQYF.

This clonotype occurred many times. The J gene is TRBJ2-1, the V gene TRBV19; D gene uncertain. V was trimmed by 2 bases and J by 0 bases, leaving 8 bases between them. The CDR3 has 15 amino acids. The germline gives CDR1 LNHDA, CDR2 SQIVND (reference sequence). The CDR3 region is CASSIKPDSYNEQFF. The CDR3 DNA is TGTGCCAGTAGTATAAAACCCGACTCCTACAATGAGCAGTTCTTC. The variable domain in full, with the rest retrieved from reference TRBV19 and TRBJ2-1, is DGGITQSPKYLFRKEGQNVTLSCEQNLNHDAMYWYRQDPGQGLRLIYYSQIVNDFQKGDIAEGYSVSREKKESFPLTVTSAQKNPTAFYLCASSIKPDSYNEQFFGPGTRLTVL.